This TCR beta chain was obtained from a study of T cells in Graves' hyperthyroidism and ophthalmopathy. The study's findings and limits: A model of 13 V-J features distinguished ophthalmopathy from stable hyperthyroidism. Most thyroid-expanded clonotypes above 0.001 were also found in blood.

This CDR3 is 14 amino acids long. The germline CDR1 and CDR2 sequences are SQVTM and ANQGSEA. Notes on this clonotype: Its antigen is not known. One junction end disagrees with the germline gene, perhaps due to a read error.

The investigators amplified TCR beta CDR3 regions from RNA transcripts. During a first-round RT-PCR of the TCR CDR3, the HTBI primer set was used. TCRdb reprocessed the multiplex PCR reads with MiXCR, giving one entry per CDR3 protein. The sample has 470,000 or so distinct CDR3 sequences, less than 25% seen once. The sequencing sample was made of blood. The rearrangement links TRBV29-1 to TRBJ2-2; TRBD2 is a possible D gene (6 bases). This TCR came from a man aged 18 to 30 with Graves' hyperthyroidism. The DNA of the CDR3 is TGCAGCGTGGGGACTCCCTGGAACAGCGGGGAGCTGTTTTTT. This gives the protein CSVGTPWNSGELFF.